The rows below give T cell receptor beta chains drawn from one sample of a study of T cell changes during pregnancy in multiple sclerosis. Method: immunoSEQ multiplex PCR; TCRdb's copy keeps in-frame clones and lacks some. The table shows roughly 51,000 clones, with 92% occurring only once. The source material was CD4+ T cells from peripheral blood mononuclear cells, sampled after pregnancy. Source of these receptors: a female donor in good health, enrolled as a control in a pregnancy study. The CDR3 runs from the conserved cysteine through the conserved F or W. D genes are given only for firm matches. For some rows the clone size is stated as once, few or many, or as a class when expanded; others skip it.

V gene: TRBV7-3; clone size: once; D gene: NA; J gene: TRBJ2-2; CDR3 DNA: TGTGCCAGCAGCTTAGCAGGGGCGAACACCGGGGAGCTGTTTTTT; CDR3 protein: CASSLAGANTGELFF
V gene: TRBV7-2; clone size: once; D gene: TRBD1; J gene: TRBJ1-1; CDR3 DNA: TGTGCCAGCAGGACAGGGGTAAACACTGAAGCTTTCTTT; CDR3 protein: CASRTGVNTEAFF
V gene: TRBV7-8; clone size: NA; D gene: NA; J gene: TRBJ1-1; CDR3 DNA: TGTGCCAGCAGCTACCGCGGAGGACTTTTGAACACTGAAGCTTTCTTT; CDR3 protein: CASSYRGGLLNTEAFF
V gene: TRBV5-4; clone size: NA; D gene: TRBD2; J gene: TRBJ2-1; CDR3 DNA: TGTGCCAGCAGCTTGGCGGGGGGGCGCCACAATGAGCAGTTCTTC; CDR3 protein: CASSLAGGRHNEQFF
V gene: TRBV10-3; clone size: NA; D gene: NA; J gene: TRBJ2-3; CDR3 DNA: TGTGCCTTCCCAACAGGGAGAGACACAGATACGCAGTATTTT; CDR3 protein: CAFPTGRDTDTQYF
V gene: TRBV11-2; clone size: NA; D gene: TRBD2; J gene: TRBJ2-1; CDR3 DNA: TGTGCCAGCAGCCGGGCTAGGACTAGATACAATGAGCAGTTCTTC; CDR3 protein: CASSRARTRYNEQFF
V gene: TRBV7-6; clone size: NA; D gene: TRBD2; J gene: TRBJ2-6; CDR3 DNA: TGTGCCAGCAGCTTAGGGGAGGGCTCTGGGGCCAACGTCCTGACTTTC; CDR3 protein: CASSLGEGSGANVLTF
V gene: TRBV7-2; clone size: NA; D gene: TRBD1; J gene: TRBJ1-5; CDR3 DNA: TGTGCCAGCAGCTTGGGACAGGGTAGGGGTCAGCCCCAGCATTTT; CDR3 protein: CASSLGQGRGQPQHF
V gene: TRBV4-2; clone size: NA; D gene: TRBD1; J gene: TRBJ1-5; CDR3 DNA: TGTGCCAGCAGCCTTGGGACAGACCCTGTAGCGGCCCAGCATTTT; CDR3 protein: CASSLGTDPVAAQHF
V gene: TRBV5-1; clone size: NA; D gene: TRBD1; J gene: TRBJ1-6; CDR3 DNA: TGCGCCAGCAGCTCGACAGGGAGCTATAATTCACCCCTCCACTTT; CDR3 protein: CASSSTGSYNSPLHF
V gene: TRBV30; clone size: NA; D gene: NA; J gene: TRBJ1-2; CDR3 DNA: TGTGCCTGGAGTGTAGAACAGGGCCGTAACTATGGCTACACCTTC; CDR3 protein: CAWSVEQGRNYGYTF
V gene: TRBV7-9; clone size: NA; D gene: NA; J gene: TRBJ2-1; CDR3 DNA: TGTGCCAGCAGCTTAGGTACTAGCCACTACAATGAGCAGTTCTTC; CDR3 protein: CASSLGTSHYNEQFF
V gene: TRBV29-1; clone size: NA; D gene: TRBD1; J gene: TRBJ1-2; CDR3 DNA: TGCAGCGTTCACCGACAGGGGGTCCTCTCTAACTATGGCTACACCTTC; CDR3 protein: CSVHRQGVLSNYGYTF
V gene: TRBV4-2; clone size: NA; D gene: TRBD1; J gene: TRBJ1-3; CDR3 DNA: TGTGCCAGCAGCCAGGCCGACAGGGACCCTGGAAACACCATATATTTT; CDR3 protein: CASSQADRDPGNTIYF
V gene: TRBV19; clone size: NA; D gene: TRBD2; J gene: TRBJ2-1; CDR3 DNA: TGTGCCAGTAAGTGGACTAGCGGTATGTATGAGCAGTTCTTC; CDR3 protein: CASKWTSGMYEQFF
V gene: TRBV29-1; clone size: once; D gene: NA; J gene: TRBJ1-5; CDR3 DNA: TGCAGCGTTGTGGTGAGCCGCGGGCCCCAGCATTTT; CDR3 protein: CSVVVSRGPQHF